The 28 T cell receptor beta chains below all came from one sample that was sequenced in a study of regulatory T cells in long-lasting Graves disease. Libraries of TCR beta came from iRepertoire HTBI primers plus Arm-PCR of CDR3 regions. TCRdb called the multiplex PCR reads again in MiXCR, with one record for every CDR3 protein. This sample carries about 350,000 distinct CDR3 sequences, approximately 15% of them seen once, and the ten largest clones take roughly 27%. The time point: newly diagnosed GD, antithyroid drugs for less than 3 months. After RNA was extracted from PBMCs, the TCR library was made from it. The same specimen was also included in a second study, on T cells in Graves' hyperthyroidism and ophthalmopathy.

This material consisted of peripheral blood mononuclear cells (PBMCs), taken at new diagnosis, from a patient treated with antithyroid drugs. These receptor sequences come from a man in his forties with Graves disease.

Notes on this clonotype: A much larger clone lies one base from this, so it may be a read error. The CDR3 loop is CASSEITEVFF. The CDR3 DNA reads TGTGCCAGCAGTGAAATCACTGAAGTTTTCTTT. The chain combines TRBV6-1 with TRBJ1-1; D uncertain. The CDR3 has 11 residues. Germline CDR1 reads MNHNS; CDR2 reads SASEGT.

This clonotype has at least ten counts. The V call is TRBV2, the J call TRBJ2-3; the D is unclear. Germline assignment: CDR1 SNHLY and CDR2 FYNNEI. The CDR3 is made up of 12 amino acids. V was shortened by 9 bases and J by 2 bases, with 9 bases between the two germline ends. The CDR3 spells CASDTHTDTQYF. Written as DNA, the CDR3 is TGTGCCAGTGATACCCACACAGATACGCAGTATTTT.

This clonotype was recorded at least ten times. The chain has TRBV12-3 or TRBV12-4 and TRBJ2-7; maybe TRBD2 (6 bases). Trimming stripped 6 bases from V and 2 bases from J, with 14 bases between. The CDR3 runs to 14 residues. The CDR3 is CASSSGWGAYEQYF. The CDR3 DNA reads TGTGCCAGCAGCTCAGGGTGGGGGGCCTACGAGCAGTACTTC.

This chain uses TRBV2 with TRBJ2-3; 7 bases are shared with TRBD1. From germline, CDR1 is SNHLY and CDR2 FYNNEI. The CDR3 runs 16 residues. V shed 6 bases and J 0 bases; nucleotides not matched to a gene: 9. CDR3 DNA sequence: TGTGCCAGCAGCTTAATTGGGGGACAGAGCACAGATACGCAGTATTTT. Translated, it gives CASSLIGGQSTDTQYF.

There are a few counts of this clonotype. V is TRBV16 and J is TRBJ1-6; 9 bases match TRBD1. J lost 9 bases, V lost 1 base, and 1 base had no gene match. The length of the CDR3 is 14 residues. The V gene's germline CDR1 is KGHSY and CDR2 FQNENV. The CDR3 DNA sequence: TGTGCCAGCAGCCAATTGGGACAGGGTTCACCCCTCCACTTT. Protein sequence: CASSQLGQGSPLHF.

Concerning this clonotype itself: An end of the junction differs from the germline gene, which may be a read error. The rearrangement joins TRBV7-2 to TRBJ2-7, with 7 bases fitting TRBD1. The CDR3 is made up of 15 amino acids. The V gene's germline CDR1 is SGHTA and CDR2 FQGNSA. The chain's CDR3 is CASSLVATGDNEQYF. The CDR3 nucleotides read TGTGCCAGCAGTTTAGTCGCAACAGGGGATAACGAGCAGTACTTC.

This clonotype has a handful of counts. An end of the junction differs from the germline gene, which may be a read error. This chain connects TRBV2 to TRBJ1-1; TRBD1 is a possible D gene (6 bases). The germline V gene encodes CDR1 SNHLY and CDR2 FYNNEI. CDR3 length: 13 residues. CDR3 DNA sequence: TGTACCAGCAGTAAACAGGGAAACACTGAAGCTTTCTTT. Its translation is CTSSKQGNTEAFF.

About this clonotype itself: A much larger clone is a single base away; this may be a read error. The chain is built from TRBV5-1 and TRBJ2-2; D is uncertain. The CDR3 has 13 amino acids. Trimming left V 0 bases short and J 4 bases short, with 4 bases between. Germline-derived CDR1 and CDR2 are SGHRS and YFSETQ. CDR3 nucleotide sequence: TGCGCCAGCAGCTTGGAGGTCACCGGGGAGCTGTTTTTT. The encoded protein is CASSLEVTGELFF. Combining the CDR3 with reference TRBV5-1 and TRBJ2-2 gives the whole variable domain KAGVTQTPRYLIKTRGQQVTLSCSPISGHRSVSWYQQTPGQGLQFLFEYFSETQRNKGNFPGRFSGRQFSNSRSEMNVSTLELGDSALYLCASSLEVTGELFFGEGSRLTVL.

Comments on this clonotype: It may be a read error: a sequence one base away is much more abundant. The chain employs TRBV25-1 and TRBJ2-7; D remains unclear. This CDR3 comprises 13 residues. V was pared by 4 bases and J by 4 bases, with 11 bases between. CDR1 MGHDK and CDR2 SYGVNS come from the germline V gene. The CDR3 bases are TGTGCCAGCAGTGTAGGGCCTTCTTACGAGCAGTACTTC. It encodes CASSVGPSYEQYF.

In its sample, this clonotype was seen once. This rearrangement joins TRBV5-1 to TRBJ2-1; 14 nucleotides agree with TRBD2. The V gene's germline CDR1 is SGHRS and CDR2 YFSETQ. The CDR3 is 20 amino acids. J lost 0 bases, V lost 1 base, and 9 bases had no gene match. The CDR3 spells CASSLLGLAGGRFSYNEQFF. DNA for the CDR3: TGCGCCAGCAGCTTGCTAGGACTAGCGGGGGGCCGATTCTCCTACAATGAGCAGTTCTTC.

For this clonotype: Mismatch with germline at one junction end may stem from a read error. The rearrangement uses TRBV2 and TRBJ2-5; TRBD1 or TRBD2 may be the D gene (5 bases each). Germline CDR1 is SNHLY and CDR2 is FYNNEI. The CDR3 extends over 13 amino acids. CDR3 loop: CAGSRDLQETQYF. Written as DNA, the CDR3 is TGTGCCGGCAGCCGGGACCTACAAGAGACCCAGTACTTC.

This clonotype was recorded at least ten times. The CDR3: CASSTQTDTQYF. For the CDR3, the DNA is TGTGCCAGTTCGACTCAGACAGATACGCAGTATTTT. The V gene is TRBV28, the J gene TRBJ2-3; D gene uncertain. The CDR3 has 12 residues. V was shortened by 9 bases and J by 3 bases, with 10 bases between the two germline ends. Germline values: CDR1 MDHEN, CDR2 SYDVKM.

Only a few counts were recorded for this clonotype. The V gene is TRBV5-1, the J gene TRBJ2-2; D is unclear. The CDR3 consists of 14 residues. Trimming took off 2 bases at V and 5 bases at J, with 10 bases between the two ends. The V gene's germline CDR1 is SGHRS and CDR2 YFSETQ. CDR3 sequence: CASSFDRRTGELFF. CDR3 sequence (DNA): TGCGCCAGCAGCTTTGACCGAAGGACCGGGGAGCTGTTTTTT.

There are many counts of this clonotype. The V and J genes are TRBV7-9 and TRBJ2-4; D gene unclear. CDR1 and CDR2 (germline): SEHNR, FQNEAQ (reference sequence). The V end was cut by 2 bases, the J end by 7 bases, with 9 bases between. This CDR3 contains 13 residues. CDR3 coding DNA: TGTGCCAGCAGCTTATCTACAGTGAACATTCAGTACTTC. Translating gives CASSLSTVNIQYF.

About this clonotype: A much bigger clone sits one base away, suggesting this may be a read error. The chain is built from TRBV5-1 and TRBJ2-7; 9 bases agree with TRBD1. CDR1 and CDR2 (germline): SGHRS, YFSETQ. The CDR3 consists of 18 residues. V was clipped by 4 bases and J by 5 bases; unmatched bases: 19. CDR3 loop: CASSPEKTYRGRGDEQYF. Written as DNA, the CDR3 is TGCGCCAGCAGCCCAGAGAAGACTTACAGGGGGCGAGGGGACGAGCAGTACTTC.

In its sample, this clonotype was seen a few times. Written as DNA, the CDR3 is TGCGCCAGCAGGCCGGTGGGGCCCTACAATGAGCAGTTCTTC. Amino acids: CASRPVGPYNEQFF. The V and J genes are TRBV4-1 and TRBJ2-1; possible D gene TRBD1, 5 bases. CDR1 and CDR2 from the germline V gene are MGHRA and YSYEKL. The V gene lost 6 bases and the J gene lost 2 bases, with 11 bases spanning the gap. The CDR3 extends over 14 amino acids.

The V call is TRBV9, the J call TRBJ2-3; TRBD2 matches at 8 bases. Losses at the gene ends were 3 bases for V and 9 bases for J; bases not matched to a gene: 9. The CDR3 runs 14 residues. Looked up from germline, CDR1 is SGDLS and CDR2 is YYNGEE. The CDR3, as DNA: TGTGCCAGCAGCGACACCCAGAGCGGGGGAACGCAGTATTTT. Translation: CASSDTQSGGTQYF.

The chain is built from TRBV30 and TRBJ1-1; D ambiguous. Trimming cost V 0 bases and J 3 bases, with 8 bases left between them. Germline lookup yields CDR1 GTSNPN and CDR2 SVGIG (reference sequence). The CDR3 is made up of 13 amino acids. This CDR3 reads CAWSVSGYTEAFF. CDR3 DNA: TGTGCCTGGAGTGTATCAGGATACACTGAAGCTTTCTTT. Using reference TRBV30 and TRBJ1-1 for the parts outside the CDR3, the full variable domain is SQTIHQWPATLVQPVGSPLSLECTVEGTSNPNLYWYRQAAGRGLQLLFYSVGIGQISSEVPQNLSASRPQDRQFILSSKKLLLSDSGFYLCAWSVSGYTEAFFGQGTRLTVV.

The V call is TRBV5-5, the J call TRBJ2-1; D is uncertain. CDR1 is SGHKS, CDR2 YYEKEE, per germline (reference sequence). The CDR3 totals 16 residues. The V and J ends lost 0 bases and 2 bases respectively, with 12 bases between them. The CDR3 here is CASSLAGGFTYNEQFF. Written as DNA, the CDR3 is TGTGCCAGCAGCTTGGCGGGTGGGTTCACCTACAATGAGCAGTTCTTC.

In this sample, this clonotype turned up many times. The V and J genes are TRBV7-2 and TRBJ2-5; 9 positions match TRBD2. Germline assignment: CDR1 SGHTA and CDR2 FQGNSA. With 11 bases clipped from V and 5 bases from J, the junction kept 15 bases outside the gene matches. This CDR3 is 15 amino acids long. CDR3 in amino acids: CASSERGAVYETQYF. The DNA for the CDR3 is TGTGCCTCAAGTGAGCGGGGGGCAGTCTATGAGACCCAGTACTTC.

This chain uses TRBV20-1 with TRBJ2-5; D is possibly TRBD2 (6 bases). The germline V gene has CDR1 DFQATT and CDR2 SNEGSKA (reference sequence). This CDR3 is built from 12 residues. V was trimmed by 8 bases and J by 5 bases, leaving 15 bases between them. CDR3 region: CSTWTTRETQYF. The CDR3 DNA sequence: TGCAGTACTTGGACTACTCGTGAGACCCAGTACTTC.

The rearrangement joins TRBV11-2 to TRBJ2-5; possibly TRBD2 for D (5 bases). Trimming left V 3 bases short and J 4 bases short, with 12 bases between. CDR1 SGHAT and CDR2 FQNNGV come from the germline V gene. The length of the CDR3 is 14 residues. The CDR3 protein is CASSFGSTRETQYF. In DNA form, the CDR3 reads TGTGCCAGCAGCTTTGGGAGCACACGAGAGACCCAGTACTTC. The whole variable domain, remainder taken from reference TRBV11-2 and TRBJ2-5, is EAGVAQSPRYKIIEKRQSVAFWCNPISGHATLYWYQQILGQGPKLLIQFQNNGVVDDSQLPKDRFSAERLKGVDSTLKIQPAKLEDSAVYLCASSFGSTRETQYFGPGTRLLVL.

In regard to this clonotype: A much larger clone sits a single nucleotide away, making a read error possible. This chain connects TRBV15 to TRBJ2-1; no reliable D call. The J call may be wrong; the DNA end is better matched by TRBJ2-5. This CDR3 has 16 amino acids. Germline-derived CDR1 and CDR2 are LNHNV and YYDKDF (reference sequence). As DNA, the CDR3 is TGTGCCACCAGCCTCAAATCAGGAGCCATGGGAGAGACCCAGTACTTC. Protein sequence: CATSLKSGAMGETQYF.

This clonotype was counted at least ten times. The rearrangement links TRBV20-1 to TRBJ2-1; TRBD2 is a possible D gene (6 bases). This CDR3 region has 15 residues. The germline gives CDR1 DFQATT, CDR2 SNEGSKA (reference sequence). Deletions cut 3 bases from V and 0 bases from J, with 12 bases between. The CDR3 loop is CSASEPTSSYNEQFF. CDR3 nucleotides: TGCAGTGCTAGCGAACCGACTAGCTCCTACAATGAGCAGTTCTTC.

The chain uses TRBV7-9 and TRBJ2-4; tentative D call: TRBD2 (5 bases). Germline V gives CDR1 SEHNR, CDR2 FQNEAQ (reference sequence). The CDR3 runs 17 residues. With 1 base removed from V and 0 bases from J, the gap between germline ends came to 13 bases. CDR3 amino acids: CASSLVPGILAKNIQYF. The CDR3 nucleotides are TGTGCCAGCAGCTTAGTCCCGGGGATCCTAGCCAAAAACATTCAGTACTTC. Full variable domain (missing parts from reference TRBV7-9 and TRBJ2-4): DTGVSQNPRHKITKRGQNVTFRCDPISEHNRLYWYRQTLGQGPEFLTYFQNEAQLEKSRLLSDRFSAERPKGSFSTLEIQRTEQGDSAMYLCASSLVPGILAKNIQYFGAGTRLSVL.

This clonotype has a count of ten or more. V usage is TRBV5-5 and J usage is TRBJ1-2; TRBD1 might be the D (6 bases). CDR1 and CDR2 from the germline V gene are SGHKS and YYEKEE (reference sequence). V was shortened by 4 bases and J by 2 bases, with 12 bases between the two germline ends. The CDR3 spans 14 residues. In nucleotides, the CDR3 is TGTGCCAGCAGCATCTCCGGGACAAACTATGGCTACACCTTC. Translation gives CASSISGTNYGYTF.

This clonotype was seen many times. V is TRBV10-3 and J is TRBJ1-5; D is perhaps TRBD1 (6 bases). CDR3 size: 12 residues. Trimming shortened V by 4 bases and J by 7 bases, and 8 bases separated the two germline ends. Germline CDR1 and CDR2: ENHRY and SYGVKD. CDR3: CAISGGAQPQHF. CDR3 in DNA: TGTGCCATCAGTGGGGGGGCACAGCCCCAGCATTTT.

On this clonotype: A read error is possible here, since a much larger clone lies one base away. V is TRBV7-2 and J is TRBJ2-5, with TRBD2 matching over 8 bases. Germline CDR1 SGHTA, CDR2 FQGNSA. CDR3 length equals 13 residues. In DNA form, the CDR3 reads TGTGCCAGCAGCCGGACTAGCCAAGAGACCCAGCACTTC. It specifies CASSRTSQETQHF.